This TCR beta chain appears in the sequencing data of a study of blood T cell repertoires in COVID-19. Data came from immunoSEQ multiplex PCR; TCRdb stores just in-frame clones and leaves some out. The table has under 400,000 clones, roughly 90% seen once. This CDR3 has 16 amino acids. The trim removed 5 bases at V and 0 bases at J, leaving 6 bases unmatched. CDR1 is SGHTA, CDR2 FQGTGA, per germline. Seattle patients were enrolled while actively infected and followed longitudinally. Sequenced input: peripheral blood. This chain joins TRBV7-3 and TRBJ2-1; 8 positions match TRBD2. The source is a woman younger than 45 with COVID-19, enrolled during active disease. The CDR3 sequence is CASSPSGSRSYNEQFF. CDR3 nucleotide sequence: TGTGCCAGCAGCCCTAGCGGGTCTCGCTCCTACAATGAGCAGTTCTTC.